This T cell receptor (beta chain) is from a study of OX40 agonist ivuxolimab in advanced cancers. Background on the study: Males comprised 82.7% of the group, whose mean age was approximately 61 years (range about 20 to 85). General observations from the study: Individuals who were partial responders at 0.1-3.0 mg/kg had clonal expansion that ranked among the lowest.

The table came from immunoSEQ multiplex PCR; TCRdb's copy has only in-frame clones and leaves some out. In the table there are approximately 11,000 clones, approximately 80% of which are singletons. V lost 6 bases to trimming and J lost 1 base; unmatched junction nucleotides: 0. In germline, CDR1 is MNHEY, CDR2 SVGAGI. The CDR3 has 13 residues. A remark on this clone: What it recognizes is unknown.

The chain has TRBV6-5 and TRBJ1-2, with 9 bases aligning to TRBD1. This receptor was taken from an adult with an advanced solid tumor such as melanoma, head and neck, liver or kidney cancer. The sample was CD4+ or CD8+ T cells sorted from blood, taken in a trial of the OX40 agonist ivuxolimab. The CDR3 loop is CASRGQGNYGYTF. The CDR3, as DNA: TGTGCCAGCAGGGGACAGGGTAACTATGGCTACACCTTC.